The 17 T cell receptor beta chains given below trace back to one sample, sequenced in a study of cytomegalovirus exposure and HLA in healthy donors. PCR amplification relied on 60 Vbeta primers (plus 13 Jbeta primers). Clones were sequenced by immunoSEQ multiplex PCR, and TCRdb holds only the in-frame ones, with some missing. This table holds about 140,000 clones, almost 85% found once. The sample was PBMCs. The source is a middle-aged woman in good health and CMV-seronegative.

The chain carries TRBV6-5 and TRBJ2-7, with D perhaps TRBD1 (5 bases). V was pared by 5 bases and J by 2 bases, with 10 bases between. The CDR3 is 13 residues long. From germline, CDR1 is MNHEY and CDR2 SVGAGI. The CDR3 DNA follows: TGTGCCAGCAGTGACAGAAAGACCTACGAGCAGTACTTC. Protein product: CASSDRKTYEQYF.

This clone was observed a single time. The chain links TRBV4-2 to TRBJ2-7; no firm D call. From germline, CDR1 is LGHNA and CDR2 YNFKEQ. The CDR3 is made up of 15 amino acids. The V gene lost 10 bases and the J gene lost 0 bases, with 19 bases spanning the gap. Written as DNA, the CDR3 is TGTGCCATCGTCCGACGCAGGCGAAGCTCCTACGAGCAGTACTTC. Amino acids: CAIVRRRRSSYEQYF.

The chain uses TRBV6-4 and TRBJ1-5; TRBD1 aligns across 7 bases. The CDR3 sequence is 13 residues long. Losses at the gene ends were 8 bases for V and 4 bases for J; bases not matched to a gene: 5. CDR1 and CDR2 from the germline V gene are MRHNA and SNTAGT. The CDR3, as DNA: TGTGCCAGCTCGGGACAGCAGAATCAGCCCCAGCATTTT. Its protein is CASSGQQNQPQHF.

This chain connects TRBV9 to TRBJ1-1, with D maybe TRBD1 (5 bases). Germline CDR1 reads SGDLS; CDR2 reads YYNGEE. This CDR3 has 16 amino acids. Trimming removed 0 bases from V and 0 bases from J, with 12 bases in between. The CDR3 loop reads CASSVGRGSMNTEAFF. CDR3 nucleotide sequence: TGTGCCAGCAGCGTAGGAAGGGGCAGTATGAACACTGAAGCTTTCTTT.

The chain employs TRBV9 and TRBJ2-1, with unresolved D. The CDR3 covers 14 residues. Germline CDR1 is SGDLS and CDR2 is YYNGEE. The ends were cut back, 4 bases at V and 7 bases at J, with 15 bases in the middle. The CDR3 DNA reads TGTGCCAGCAGCCTATCCCCGGGTTCGAATGAGCAGTTCTTC. Protein product: CASSLSPGSNEQFF.

This clone has just one count. The V gene is TRBV7-9, the J gene TRBJ1-1; 8 bases map to TRBD1. Germline CDR1 and CDR2: SEHNR and FQNEAQ (reference sequence). V was clipped by 4 bases and J by 11 bases; unmatched bases: 12. This CDR3 has 14 residues. CDR3 nucleotides: TGTGCCAGCAGCTCAGACAGGGGCTCGCGGACGGCTTTCTTT. Translated, it gives CASSSDRGSRTAFF.

The sample holds one count of this clone. CDR3 loop: CASSQGLFYFSPLHF. The CDR3 region has the DNA TGCGCCAGCAGCCAAGGGTTATTTTACTTTTCACCCCTCCACTTT. V usage is TRBV4-1 and J usage is TRBJ1-6; the D is unclear. This CDR3 comprises 15 residues. Trimming removed 1 base at V and 9 bases at J, with 13 bases between. The germline V gene has CDR1 MGHRA and CDR2 YSYEKL.

The chain combines TRBV4-3 with TRBJ2-3; TRBD2 is a possible D gene (5 bases). V lost 0 bases, J lost 0 bases, and 16 bases lay in between. Germline loops: CDR1 LGHNA, CDR2 YSLEER. The CDR3 runs 18 residues. In DNA, the CDR3 is TGCGCCAGCAGCCAAGATCCCTTCGGGGAAGGGAGCACAGATACGCAGTATTTT. Its translation: CASSQDPFGEGSTDTQYF.

The J gene is TRBJ2-2, the V gene TRBV5-6; D unresolved. This CDR3 spans 14 amino acids. V gave up 4 bases and J gave up 4 bases, with 11 bases separating them. Germline loops: CDR1 SGHDT, CDR2 YYEEEE. CDR3 DNA: TGTGCCAGCAGCCCACTGGGCCTCACCGGGGAGCTGTTTTTT. This translates into CASSPLGLTGELFF.

The chain has TRBV29-1 and TRBJ2-7; 9 bases fit TRBD2. Germline CDR1 is SQVTM and CDR2 is ANQGSEA. This CDR3 region has 13 residues. V shed 4 bases, J shed 4 bases, and the junction held 5 bases outside the gene matches. Written as DNA, the CDR3 is TGCAGCGTTGCGCTAGCGGGAAAGTACGAGCAGTACTTC. This gives the protein CSVALAGKYEQYF.

This sequence joins TRBV10-3 and TRBJ2-2; 7 bases line up with TRBD2. The germline V gene encodes CDR1 ENHRY and CDR2 SYGVKD. The CDR3 sequence is 14 residues long. V was pared by 6 bases and J by 6 bases, with 7 bases of the junction left unmatched. Here the CDR3 DNA reads TGTGCCATCAGGGGAAATGGACTAGCCGGGGAGCTGTTTTTT. This encodes CAIRGNGLAGELFF.

This clone was found once. V gene TRBV29-1 combines with J gene TRBJ2-7; D ambiguous. V was shortened by 4 bases and J by 3 bases, with 19 bases between the two germline ends. This CDR3 contains 15 residues. Germline assignment: CDR1 SQVTM and CDR2 ANQGSEA. CDR3 amino acids: CSVGSFFRFFYEQYF. CDR3 bases: TGCAGCGTTGGCTCATTTTTCAGGTTTTTCTACGAGCAGTACTTC.

J is TRBJ1-5 and V is TRBV9, with D perhaps matching TRBD1 (6 bases). V was pared by 3 bases and J by 4 bases, with 17 bases between. CDR1 and CDR2 (germline): SGDLS, YYNGEE. The CDR3 has 16 residues. The chain's CDR3 is CASSAGQTAWNQPQHF. The CDR3, as DNA: TGTGCCAGCAGCGCCGGACAGACCGCGTGGAATCAGCCCCAGCATTTT.

The chain employs TRBV7-9 and TRBJ1-2, with 10 bases aligning to TRBD1. The V gene end was trimmed by 0 bases and the J gene end by 6 bases; junction bases not matched to a gene: 13. This CDR3 has 18 amino acids. Germline assignment: CDR1 SEHNR and CDR2 FQNEAQ (reference sequence). CDR3 nucleotides: TGTGCCAGCAGCTTAGCATACTACCGGGACAGGGGAAGAGATGGCTACACCTTC. This gives the protein CASSLAYYRDRGRDGYTF.

This clone appeared once. The chain couples TRBV6-5 to TRBJ1-5; possible D gene TRBD1, 6 bases. This CDR3 has 15 residues. The germline gives CDR1 MNHEY, CDR2 SVGAGI. Trimming stripped 6 bases from V and 2 bases from J, with 14 bases between. CDR3 sequence: CASRPVGAGNQPQHF. CDR3 DNA: TGTGCCAGCAGACCGGTGGGGGCTGGCAATCAGCCCCAGCATTTT.

The gene calls are TRBV28 and TRBJ1-2, with 8 bases that match TRBD1. The V segment lost 6 bases and the J segment 4 bases; nucleotides outside the gene matches: 16. Per the germline V gene, CDR1 is MDHEN and CDR2 is SYDVKM. This CDR3 comprises 17 residues. This chain's CDR3 is CASRTPGGNRGGYGYTF. CDR3 sequence (DNA): TGTGCCAGCAGGACCCCCGGAGGTAACAGGGGGGGCTATGGCTACACCTTC.

Details on this clone: Compared with germline, one end of the junction differs, possibly owing to a read error. V and J are TRBV7-9 and TRBJ2-7; a possible D gene is TRBD1 (6 bases). The CDR3 runs to 16 residues. Germline V gene sequence: CDR1 SEHNR, CDR2 FQNEAQ (reference sequence). The CDR3: CSSSLERGSSSYEQYF. In nucleotides, the CDR3 is TGTTCCAGCAGCTTAGAAAGGGGGTCTAGCTCCTACGAGCAGTACTTC.